This TCR beta chain was recorded in a study of OX40 agonist ivuxolimab in advanced cancers. Some clones are missing from TCRdb's copy, which holds only in-frame ones; the method was immunoSEQ multiplex PCR. The sample lists about 66,000 clones, around 83% occurring once. Peripheral blood came from all dose cohorts at three timepoints. The CDR3 is 15 residues long. The V gene's germline CDR1 is LNHNV and CDR2 YYDKDF (reference sequence). Trimming removed 0 bases from V and 4 bases from J, with 11 bases in between. The sequenced sample was CD4+ or CD8+ T cells sorted from blood, obtained in a trial of the OX40 agonist ivuxolimab. The TCR comes from an adult with an advanced solid tumor such as melanoma, head and neck, liver or kidney cancer. The chain uses TRBV15 and TRBJ2-3, with D possibly being TRBD1 (6 bases). CDR3 protein: CATSRDLDRPDTQYF. The CDR3 coding sequence is TGTGCCACCAGCAGAGATTTGGACAGACCAGATACGCAGTATTTT.